This T cell receptor (beta chain) was identified during a study of Graves' ophthalmopathy and Graves' hyperthyroidism. This clonotype was seen a few times. Germline assignment: CDR1 SGHRS and CDR2 YFSETQ. The CDR3 covers 13 residues. The V and J ends lost 1 base and 5 bases respectively, with 10 bases between them. Scientists amplified the TCR beta CDR3 regions from RNA transcripts. First-round RT-PCR employed HTBI primers, with a second-round multiplex PCR after it. MiXCR was run by TCRdb on the multiplex PCR reads, yielding one entry per CDR3 protein. The sample records about 620,000 distinct CDR3 sequences, 22% being singletons.

Sequenced: peripheral blood. The J gene is TRBJ2-7, the V gene TRBV5-1; possibly TRBD2 for D (5 bases). The source of this sequence is a woman aged 18-29 years with stable Graves' hyperthyroidism. Some clones in this sample may be carry-over from other donors' samples. CDR3 DNA sequence: TGCGCCAGCAGCTTGAAGTTCGGGGACGAGCAGTACTTC. As protein: CASSLKFGDEQYF.